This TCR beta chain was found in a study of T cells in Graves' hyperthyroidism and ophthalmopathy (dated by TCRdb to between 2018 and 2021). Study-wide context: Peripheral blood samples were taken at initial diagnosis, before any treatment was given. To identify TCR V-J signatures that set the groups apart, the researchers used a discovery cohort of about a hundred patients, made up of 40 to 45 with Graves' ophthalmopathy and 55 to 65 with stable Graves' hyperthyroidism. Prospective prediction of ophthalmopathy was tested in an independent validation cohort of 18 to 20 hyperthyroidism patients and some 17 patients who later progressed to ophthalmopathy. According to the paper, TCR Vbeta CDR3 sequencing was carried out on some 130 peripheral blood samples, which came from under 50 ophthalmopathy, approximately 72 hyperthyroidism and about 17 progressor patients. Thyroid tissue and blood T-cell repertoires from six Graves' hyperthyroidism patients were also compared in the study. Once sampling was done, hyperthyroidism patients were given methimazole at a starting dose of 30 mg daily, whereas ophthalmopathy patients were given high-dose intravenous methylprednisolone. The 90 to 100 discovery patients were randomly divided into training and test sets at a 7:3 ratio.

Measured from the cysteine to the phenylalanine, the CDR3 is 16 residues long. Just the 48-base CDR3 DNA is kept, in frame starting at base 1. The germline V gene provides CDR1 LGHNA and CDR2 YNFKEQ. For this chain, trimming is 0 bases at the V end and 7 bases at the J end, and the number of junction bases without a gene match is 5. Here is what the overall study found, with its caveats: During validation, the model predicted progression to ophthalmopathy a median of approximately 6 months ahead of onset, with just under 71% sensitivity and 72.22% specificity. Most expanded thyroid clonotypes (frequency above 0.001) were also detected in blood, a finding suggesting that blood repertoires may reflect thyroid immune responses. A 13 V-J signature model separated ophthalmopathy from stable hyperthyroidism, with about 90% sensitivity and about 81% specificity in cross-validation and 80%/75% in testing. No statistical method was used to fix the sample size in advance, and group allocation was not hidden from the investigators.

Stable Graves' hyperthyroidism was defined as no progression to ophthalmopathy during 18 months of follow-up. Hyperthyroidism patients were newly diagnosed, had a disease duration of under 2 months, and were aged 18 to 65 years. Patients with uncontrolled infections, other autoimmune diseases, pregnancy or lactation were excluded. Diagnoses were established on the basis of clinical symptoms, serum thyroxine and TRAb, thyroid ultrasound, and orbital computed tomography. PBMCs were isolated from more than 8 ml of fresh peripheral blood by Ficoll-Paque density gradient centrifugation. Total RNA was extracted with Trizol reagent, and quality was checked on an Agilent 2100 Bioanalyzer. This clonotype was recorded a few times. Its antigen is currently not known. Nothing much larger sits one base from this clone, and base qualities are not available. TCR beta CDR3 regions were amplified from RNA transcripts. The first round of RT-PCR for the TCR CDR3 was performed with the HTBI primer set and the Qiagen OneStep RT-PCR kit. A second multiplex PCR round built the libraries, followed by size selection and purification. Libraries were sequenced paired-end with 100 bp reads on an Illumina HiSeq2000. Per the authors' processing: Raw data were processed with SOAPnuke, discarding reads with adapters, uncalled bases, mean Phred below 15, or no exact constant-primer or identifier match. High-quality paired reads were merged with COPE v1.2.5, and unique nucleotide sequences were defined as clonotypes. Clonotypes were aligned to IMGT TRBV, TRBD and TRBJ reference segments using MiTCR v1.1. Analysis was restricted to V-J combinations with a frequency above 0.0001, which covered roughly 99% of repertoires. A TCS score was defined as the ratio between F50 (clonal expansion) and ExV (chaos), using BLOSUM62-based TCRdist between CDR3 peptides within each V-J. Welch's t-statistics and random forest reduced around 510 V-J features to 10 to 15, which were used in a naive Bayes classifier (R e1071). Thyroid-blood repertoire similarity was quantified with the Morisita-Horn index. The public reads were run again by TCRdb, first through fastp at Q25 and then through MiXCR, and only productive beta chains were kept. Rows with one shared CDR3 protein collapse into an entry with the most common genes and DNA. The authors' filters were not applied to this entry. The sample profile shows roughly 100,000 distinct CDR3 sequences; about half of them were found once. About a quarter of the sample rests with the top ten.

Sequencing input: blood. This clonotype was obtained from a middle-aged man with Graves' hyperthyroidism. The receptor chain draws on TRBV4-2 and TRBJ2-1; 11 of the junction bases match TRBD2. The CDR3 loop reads CASSQEALAGGNEQFF. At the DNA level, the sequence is TGTGCCAGCAGCCAAGAGGCTCTAGCGGGGGGTAATGAGCAGTTCTTC.